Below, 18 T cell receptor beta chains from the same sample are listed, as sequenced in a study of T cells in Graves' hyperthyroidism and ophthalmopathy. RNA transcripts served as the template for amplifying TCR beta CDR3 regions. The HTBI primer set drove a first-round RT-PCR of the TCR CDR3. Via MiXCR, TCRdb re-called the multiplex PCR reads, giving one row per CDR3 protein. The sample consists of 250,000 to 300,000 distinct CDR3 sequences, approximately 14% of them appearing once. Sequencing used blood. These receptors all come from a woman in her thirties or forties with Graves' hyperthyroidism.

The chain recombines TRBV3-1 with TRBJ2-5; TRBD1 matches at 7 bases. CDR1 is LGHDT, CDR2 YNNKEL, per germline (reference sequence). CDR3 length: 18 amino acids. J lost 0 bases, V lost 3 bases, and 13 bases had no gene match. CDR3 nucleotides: TGTGCCAGCAGCCAGAATACAGGGGAGTTCCAAGACCAAGAGACCCAGTACTTC. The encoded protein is CASSQNTGEFQDQETQYF.

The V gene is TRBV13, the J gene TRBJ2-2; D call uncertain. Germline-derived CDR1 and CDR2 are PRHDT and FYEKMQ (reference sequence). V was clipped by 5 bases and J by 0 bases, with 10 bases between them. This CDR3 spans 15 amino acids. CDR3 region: CASSQTPTNTGELFF. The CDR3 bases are TGTGCCAGCAGCCAGACCCCGACGAACACCGGGGAGCTGTTTTTT.

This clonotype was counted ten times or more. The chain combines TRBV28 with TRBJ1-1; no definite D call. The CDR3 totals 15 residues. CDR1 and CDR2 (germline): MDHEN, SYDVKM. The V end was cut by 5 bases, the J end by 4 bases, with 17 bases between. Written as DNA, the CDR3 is TGTGCCAGCAGTCCCCCCGGGAAGCGAAGCACTGAAGCTTTCTTT. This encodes CASSPPGKRSTEAFF.

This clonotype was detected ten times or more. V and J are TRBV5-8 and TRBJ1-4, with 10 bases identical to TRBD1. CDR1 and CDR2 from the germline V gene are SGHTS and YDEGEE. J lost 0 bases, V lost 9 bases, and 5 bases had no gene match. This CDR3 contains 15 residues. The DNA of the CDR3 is TGTGCCACCTCGACAGGGGGCACAACTAATGAAAAACTGTTTTTT. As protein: CATSTGGTTNEKLFF.

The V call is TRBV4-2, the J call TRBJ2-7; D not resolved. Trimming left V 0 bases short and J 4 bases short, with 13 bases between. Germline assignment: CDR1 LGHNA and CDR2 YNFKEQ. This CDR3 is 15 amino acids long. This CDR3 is CASSQDSGVGYEQYF. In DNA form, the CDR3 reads TGTGCCAGCAGCCAAGACTCAGGAGTTGGGTACGAGCAGTACTTC.

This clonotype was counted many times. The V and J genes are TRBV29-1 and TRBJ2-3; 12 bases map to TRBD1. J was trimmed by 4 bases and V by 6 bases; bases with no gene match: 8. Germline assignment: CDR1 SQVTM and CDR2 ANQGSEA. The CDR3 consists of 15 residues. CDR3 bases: TGCAGCGTAGACACCGGGACAGGGGGCTCAGATACGCAGTATTTT. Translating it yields CSVDTGTGGSDTQYF.

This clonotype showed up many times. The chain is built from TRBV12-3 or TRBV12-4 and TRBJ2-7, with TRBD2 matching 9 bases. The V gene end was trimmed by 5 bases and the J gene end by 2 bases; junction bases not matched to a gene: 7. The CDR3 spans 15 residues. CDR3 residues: CASSLRLADTYEQYF. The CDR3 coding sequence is TGTGCCAGCAGTCTCAGACTAGCGGATACCTACGAGCAGTACTTC.

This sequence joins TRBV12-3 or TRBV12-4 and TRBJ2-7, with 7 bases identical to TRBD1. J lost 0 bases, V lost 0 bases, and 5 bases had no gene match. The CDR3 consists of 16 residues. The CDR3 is CASSLAWTGPSYEQYF. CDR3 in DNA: TGTGCCAGCAGTTTAGCATGGACAGGTCCCTCCTACGAGCAGTACTTC.

As DNA, the CDR3 is TGTGCCAGCAGCGAGGACTTAGGGCCCTCTGGAAACACCATATATTTT. As protein: CASSEDLGPSGNTIYF. This chain uses TRBV12-3 or TRBV12-4 with TRBJ1-3; unclear D gene. This CDR3 has 16 amino acids. V was pared by 6 bases and J by 0 bases, with 15 bases between.

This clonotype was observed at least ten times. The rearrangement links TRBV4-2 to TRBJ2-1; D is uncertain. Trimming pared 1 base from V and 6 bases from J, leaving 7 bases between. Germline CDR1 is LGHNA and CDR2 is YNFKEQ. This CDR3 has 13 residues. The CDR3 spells CASSQGSSNEQFF. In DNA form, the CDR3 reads TGTGCCAGCAGCCAAGGGAGCTCCAATGAGCAGTTCTTC.

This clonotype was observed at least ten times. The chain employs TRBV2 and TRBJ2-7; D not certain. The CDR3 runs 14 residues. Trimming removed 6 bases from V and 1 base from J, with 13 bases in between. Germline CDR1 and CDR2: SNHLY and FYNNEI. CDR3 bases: TGTGCCAGCAGGATTCAGGCGTCATCCTACGAGCAGTACTTC. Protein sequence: CASRIQASSYEQYF.

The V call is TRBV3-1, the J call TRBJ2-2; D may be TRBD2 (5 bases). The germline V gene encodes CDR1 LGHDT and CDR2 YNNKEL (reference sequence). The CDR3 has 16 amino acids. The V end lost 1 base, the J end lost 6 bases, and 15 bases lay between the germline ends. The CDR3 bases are TGTGCCAGCAGCCAAGGTTCTAGAGGGTGGGCCGGGGAGCTGTTTTTT. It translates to CASSQGSRGWAGELFF.

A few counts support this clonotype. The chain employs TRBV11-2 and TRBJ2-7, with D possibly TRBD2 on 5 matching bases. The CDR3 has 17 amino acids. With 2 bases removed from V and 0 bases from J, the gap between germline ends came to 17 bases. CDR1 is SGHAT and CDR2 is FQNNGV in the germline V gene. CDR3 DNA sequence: TGTGCCAGCAGCTTAAGCGTACGAGCGGTCCACTCCTACGAGCAGTACTTC. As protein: CASSLSVRAVHSYEQYF.

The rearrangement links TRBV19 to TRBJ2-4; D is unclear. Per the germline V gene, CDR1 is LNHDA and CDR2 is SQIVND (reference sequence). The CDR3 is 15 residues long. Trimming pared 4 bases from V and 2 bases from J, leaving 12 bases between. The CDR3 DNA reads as TGTGCCAGTAGTAGAGGACCGTTTTCCAAAAACATTCAGTACTTC. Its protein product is CASSRGPFSKNIQYF.

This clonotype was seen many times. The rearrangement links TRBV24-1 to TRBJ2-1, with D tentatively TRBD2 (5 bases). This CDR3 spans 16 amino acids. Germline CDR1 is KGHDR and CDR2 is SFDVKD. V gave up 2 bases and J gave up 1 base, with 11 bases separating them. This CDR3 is CATSDSGSRSYNEQFF. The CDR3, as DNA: TGTGCCACCAGTGATTCGGGGAGCAGGTCCTACAATGAGCAGTTCTTC.

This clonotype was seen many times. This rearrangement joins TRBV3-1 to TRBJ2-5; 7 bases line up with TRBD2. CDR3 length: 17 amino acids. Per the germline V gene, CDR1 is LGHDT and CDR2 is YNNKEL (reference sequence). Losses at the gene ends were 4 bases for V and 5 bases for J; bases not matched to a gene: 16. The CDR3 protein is CASSLFTLSGLEETQYF. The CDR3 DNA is TGTGCCAGCAGCCTATTTACCCTTAGCGGGCTGGAGGAGACCCAGTACTTC.

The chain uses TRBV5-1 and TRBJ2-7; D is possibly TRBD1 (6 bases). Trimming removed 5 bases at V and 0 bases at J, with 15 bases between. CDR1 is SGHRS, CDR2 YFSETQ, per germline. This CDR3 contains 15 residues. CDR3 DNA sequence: TGCGCCAGCAGTCGTACAGGGTCGGGCTCCTACGAGCAGTACTTC. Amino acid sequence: CASSRTGSGSYEQYF.

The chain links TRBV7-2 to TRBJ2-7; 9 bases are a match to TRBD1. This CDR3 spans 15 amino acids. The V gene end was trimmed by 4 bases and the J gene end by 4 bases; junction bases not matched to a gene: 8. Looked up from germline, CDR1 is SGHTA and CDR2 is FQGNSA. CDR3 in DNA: TGTGCCAGCAGCTCGGGGACAGGGCGATGGTACGAGCAGTACTTC. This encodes CASSSGTGRWYEQYF.